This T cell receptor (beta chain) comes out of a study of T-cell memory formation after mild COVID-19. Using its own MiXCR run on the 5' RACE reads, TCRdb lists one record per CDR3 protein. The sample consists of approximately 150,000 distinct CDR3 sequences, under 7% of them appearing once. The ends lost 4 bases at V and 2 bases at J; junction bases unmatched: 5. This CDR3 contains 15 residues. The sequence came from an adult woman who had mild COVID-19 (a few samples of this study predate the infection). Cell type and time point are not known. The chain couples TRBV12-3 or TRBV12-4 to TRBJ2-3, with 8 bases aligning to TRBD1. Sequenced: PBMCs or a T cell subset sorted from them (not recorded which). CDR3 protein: CASSSDRDVTDTQYF. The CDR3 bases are TGTGCCAGCAGTTCGGACAGGGACGTCACAGATACGCAGTATTTT.